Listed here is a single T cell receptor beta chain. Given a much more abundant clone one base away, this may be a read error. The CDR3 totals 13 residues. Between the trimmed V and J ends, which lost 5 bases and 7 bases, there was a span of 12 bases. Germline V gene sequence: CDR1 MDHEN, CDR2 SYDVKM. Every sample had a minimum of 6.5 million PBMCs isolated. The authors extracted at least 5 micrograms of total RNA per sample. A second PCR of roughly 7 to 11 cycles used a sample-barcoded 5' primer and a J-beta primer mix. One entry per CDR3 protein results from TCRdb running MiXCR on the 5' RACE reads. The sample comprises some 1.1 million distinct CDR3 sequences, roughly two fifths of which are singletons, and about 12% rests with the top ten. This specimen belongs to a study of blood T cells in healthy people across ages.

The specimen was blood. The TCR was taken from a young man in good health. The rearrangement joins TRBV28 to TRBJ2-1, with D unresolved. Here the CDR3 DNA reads TGTGCCAGCAGTGTAGGCCGAGAAAATGAGCAGTTCTTC. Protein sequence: CASSVGRENEQFF.